This TCR beta chain was retrieved from a study of T cells in narcolepsy. Looking at the study overall: Donors had narcolepsy type 1 or type 2, or were healthy controls. Study conclusions and caveats: Comparing one patient's CSF and blood CD4+ clonotypes highlighted HCRT- and TRIB2-specific autoreactive clonotypes. Healthy controls reportedly lacked the autoreactive clonotypes serially found in patients' blood.

Libraries were prepared by immunoSEQ multiplex PCR; TCRdb keeps only in-frame clonotypes and omits some of them. This sample has about 35,000 clones; roughly 80% occur once, and the top ten carry about 2.3%. To note about this clone: Its antigen is not known.

Germline values: CDR1 GTSNPN, CDR2 SVGIG (reference sequence). The CDR3 runs to 14 residues. V was pared by 3 bases and J by 5 bases, with 14 bases between. The receptor's source is a human donor in good health. The sample comprised memory (CD45RA-) CD4+ T cells from blood. The chain combines TRBV30 with TRBJ2-1; the D is unclear. The CDR3 nucleotides read TGTGCCTGGAGGGAAAACGGGCCCAACAATGAGCAGTTCTTC. Its protein product is CAWRENGPNNEQFF.